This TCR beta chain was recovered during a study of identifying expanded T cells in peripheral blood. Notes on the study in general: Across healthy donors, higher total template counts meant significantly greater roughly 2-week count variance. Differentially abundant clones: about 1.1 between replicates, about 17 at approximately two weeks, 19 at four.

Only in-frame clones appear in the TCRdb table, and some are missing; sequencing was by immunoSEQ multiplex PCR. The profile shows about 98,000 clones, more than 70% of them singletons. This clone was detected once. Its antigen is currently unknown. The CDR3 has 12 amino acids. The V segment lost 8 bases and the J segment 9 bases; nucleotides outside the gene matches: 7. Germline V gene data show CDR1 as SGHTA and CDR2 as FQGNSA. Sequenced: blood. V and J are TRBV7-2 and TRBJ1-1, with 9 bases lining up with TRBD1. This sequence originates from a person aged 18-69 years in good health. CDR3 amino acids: CASANRGRQAFF. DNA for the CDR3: TGTGCCAGCGCGAACAGGGGGCGCCAAGCTTTCTTT.